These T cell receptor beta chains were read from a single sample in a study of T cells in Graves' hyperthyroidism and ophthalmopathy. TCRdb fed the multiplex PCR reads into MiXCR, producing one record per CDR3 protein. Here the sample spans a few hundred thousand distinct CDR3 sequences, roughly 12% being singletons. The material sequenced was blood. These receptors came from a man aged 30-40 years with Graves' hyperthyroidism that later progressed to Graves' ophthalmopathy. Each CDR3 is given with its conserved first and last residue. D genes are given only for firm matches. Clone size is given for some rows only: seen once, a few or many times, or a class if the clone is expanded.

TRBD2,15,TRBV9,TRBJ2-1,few,CASSSLGGATDEQFF,TGTGCCAGCAGCTCCCTCGGGGGGGCCACAGATGAGCAGTTCTTC
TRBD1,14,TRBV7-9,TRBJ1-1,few,CASSPGQGETEAFF,TGTGCCAGCAGCCCGGGACAGGGGGAAACTGAAGCTTTCTTT
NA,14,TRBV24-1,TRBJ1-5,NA,CATSSRARNQPQHF,TGTGCCACCAGCTCTAGGGCTCGCAATCAGCCCCAGCATTTT
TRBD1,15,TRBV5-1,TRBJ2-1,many,CASSLTGGSRNEQFF,TGCGCCAGCAGCTTGACAGGGGGTAGCAGGAATGAGCAGTTCTTC
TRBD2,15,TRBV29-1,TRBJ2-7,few,CSVDALAGGTYEQYF,TGCAGCGTTGACGCACTAGCGGGGGGAACCTACGAGCAGTACTTC
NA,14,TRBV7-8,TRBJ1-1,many,CASLGDTLNTEAFF,TGTGCCAGCTTGGGGGACACGTTGAACACTGAAGCTTTCTTT
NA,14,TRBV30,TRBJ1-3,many,CAWGTAYSGNTIYF,TGTGCCTGGGGGACTGCCTACTCTGGAAACACCATATATTTT
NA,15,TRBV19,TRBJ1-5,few,CASSIFGRGPEPQHF,TGTGCCAGTAGTATCTTCGGGCGGGGCCCAGAGCCCCAGCATTTT
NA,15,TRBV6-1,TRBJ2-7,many,CASSRAELSSYEQYF,TGTGCCAGCAGTAGGGCGGAGCTGAGCTCCTACGAGCAGTACTTC
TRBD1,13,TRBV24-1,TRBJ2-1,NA,CATSLPGGTEQFF,TGTGCCACCAGTCTCCCAGGGGGCACTGAGCAGTTCTTC
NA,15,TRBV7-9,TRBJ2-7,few,CASSLSDGPFYEQYF,TGTGCCAGCAGCTTAAGTGACGGGCCCTTCTACGAGCAGTACTTC
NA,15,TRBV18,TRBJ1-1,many,CASSPALQGNTEAFF,TGTGCCAGCTCACCAGCCCTACAGGGGAACACTGAAGCTTTCTTT
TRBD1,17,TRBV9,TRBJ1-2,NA,CASSPPTGVIINYGYTF,TGTGCCAGCAGCCCCCCGACAGGGGTGATTATTAACTATGGCTACACCTTC
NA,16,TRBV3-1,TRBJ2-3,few,CASSLDPYRSTDTQYF,TGTGCCAGCAGCTTAGACCCATACCGTAGCACAGATACGCAGTATTTT
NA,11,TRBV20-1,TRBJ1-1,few,CSAGMNTEAFF,TGCAGTGCTGGCATGAACACTGAAGCTTTCTTT
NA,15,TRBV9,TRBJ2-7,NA,CASSVTGTSSYEQYF,TGTGCCAGCAGCGTGACAGGTACCAGCTCCTACGAGCAGTACTTC
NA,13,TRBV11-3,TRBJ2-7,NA,CASSQRRLYEQYF,TGTGCCAGCAGCCAGCGACGGTTATACGAGCAGTACTTC
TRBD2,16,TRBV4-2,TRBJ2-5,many,CASSLTSGGAGETQYF,TGTGCCAGCAGCCTTACTAGCGGGGGGGCCGGCGAGACCCAGTACTTC
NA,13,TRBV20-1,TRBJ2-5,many,CSATGGHQETQYF,TGCAGTGCAACCGGGGGCCACCAAGAGACCCAGTACTTC
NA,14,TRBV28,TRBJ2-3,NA,CASRLRGPTDTQYF,TGTGCCAGCAGATTAAGGGGTCCCACAGATACGCAGTATTTT
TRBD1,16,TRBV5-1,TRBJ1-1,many,CASSLATGAPNTEAFF,TGCGCCAGCAGCTTGGCCACAGGGGCCCCGAACACTGAAGCTTTCTTT
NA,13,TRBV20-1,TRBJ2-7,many,CSARAGTAYEQYF,TGCAGTGCTAGGGCGGGCACGGCCTACGAGCAGTACTTC
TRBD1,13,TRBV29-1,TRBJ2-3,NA,CSASRQGADTQYF,TGCAGCGCTTCTAGACAGGGCGCAGATACGCAGTATTTT
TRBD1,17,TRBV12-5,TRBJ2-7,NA,CASGHSPGTGATYEQYF,TGTGCTAGTGGTCACAGTCCCGGGACAGGTGCCACCTACGAGCAGTACTTC
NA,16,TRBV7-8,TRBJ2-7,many,CASSTGRDISSYEQYF,TGTGCCAGCAGCACAGGGCGGGACATTAGCTCCTACGAGCAGTACTTC
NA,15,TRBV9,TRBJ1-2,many,CASSVPRGGAYGYTF,TGTGCCAGCAGCGTACCCCGGGGGGGGGCCTATGGCTACACCTTC
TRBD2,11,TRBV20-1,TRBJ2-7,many,CSARDSGGQYF,TGCAGTGCACGCGATAGCGGGGGGCAGTACTTC
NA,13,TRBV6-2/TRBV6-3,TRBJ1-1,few,CASSYSMPAEAFF,TGTGCCAGCAGTTACTCCATGCCCGCTGAAGCTTTCTTT
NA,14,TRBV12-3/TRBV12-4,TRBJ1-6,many,CASSLGLRDSPLHF,TGTGCCAGCAGCCTTGGTCTACGGGATTCACCCCTCCACTTT
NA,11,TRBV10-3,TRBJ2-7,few,CATAEAVEQYF,TGTGCCACCGCGGAAGCGGTCGAGCAGTACTTC
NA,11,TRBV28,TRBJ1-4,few,CASSFTEKLFF,TGTGCCAGCAGTTTTACCGAAAAACTGTTTTTT
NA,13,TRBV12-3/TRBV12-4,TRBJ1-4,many,CASSEQNYEKLFF,TGTGCCAGCAGTGAGCAGAACTATGAAAAACTGTTTTTT
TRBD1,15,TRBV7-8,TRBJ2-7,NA,CASSLAGQGSYEQYF,TGTGCCAGCAGCTTAGCGGGACAGGGTTCCTACGAGCAGTACTTC
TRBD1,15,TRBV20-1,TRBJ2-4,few,CSAADRGLAKNIQYF,TGCAGTGCTGCTGACAGGGGGCTAGCCAAAAACATTCAGTACTTC
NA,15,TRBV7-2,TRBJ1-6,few,CASSLAQGVGSPLHF,TGTGCCAGCAGCTTAGCGCAGGGAGTGGGTTCACCCCTCCACTTT
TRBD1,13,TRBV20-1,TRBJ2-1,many,CSARGQFYNEQFF,TGCAGTGCTAGGGGACAGTTCTACAATGAGCAGTTCTTC
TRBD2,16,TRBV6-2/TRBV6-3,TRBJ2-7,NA,CASSYGSRGGGYEQYF,TGTGCCAGCAGTTACGGGAGTCGTGGCGGGGGGTACGAGCAGTACTTC
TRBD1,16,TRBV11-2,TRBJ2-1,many,CASSLDLGGPYNEQFF,TGTGCCAGCAGCTTAGATCTAGGGGGCCCCTACAATGAGCAGTTCTTC
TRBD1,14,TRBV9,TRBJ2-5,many,CASSETGYGETQYF,TGTGCCAGCAGCGAGACAGGGTATGGGGAGACCCAGTACTTC
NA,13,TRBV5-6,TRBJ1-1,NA,CAAPEALNTEAFF,TGTGCCGCGCCCGAGGCATTGAACACTGAAGCTTTCTTT